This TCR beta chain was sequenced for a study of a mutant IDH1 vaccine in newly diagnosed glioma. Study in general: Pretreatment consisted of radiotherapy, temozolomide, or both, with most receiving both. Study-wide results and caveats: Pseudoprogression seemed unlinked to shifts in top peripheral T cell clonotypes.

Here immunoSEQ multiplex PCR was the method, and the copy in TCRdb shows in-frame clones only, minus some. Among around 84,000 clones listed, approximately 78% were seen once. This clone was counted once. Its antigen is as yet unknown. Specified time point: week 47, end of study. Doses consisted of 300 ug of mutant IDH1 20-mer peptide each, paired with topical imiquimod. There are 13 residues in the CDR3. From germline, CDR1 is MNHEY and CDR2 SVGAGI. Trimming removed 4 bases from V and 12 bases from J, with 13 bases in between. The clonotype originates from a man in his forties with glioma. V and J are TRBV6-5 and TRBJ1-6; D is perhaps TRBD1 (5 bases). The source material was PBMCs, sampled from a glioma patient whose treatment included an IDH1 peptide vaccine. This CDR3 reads CASSSSVGVPLHF. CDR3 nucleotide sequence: TGTGCCAGCAGTTCATCAGTGGGGGTACCCCTCCACTTT.